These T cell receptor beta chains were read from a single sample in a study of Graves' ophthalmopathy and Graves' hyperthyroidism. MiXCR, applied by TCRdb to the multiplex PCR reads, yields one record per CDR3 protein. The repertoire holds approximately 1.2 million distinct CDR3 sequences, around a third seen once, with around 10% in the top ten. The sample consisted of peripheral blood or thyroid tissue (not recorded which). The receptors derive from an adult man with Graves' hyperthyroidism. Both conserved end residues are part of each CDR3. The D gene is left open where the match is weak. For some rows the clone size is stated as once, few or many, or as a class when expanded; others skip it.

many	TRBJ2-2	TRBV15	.	CATSRGLDTGELFF	TGTGCCACCAGCAGAGGGTTGGACACCGGGGAGCTGTTTTTT
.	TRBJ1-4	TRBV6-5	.	CATMEGEKLFF	TGTGCCACCATGGAGGGTGAAAAACTGTTTTTT
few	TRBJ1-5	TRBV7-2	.	CASSSFRTVGHF	TGTGCCAGCAGTTCATTTCGGACCGTCGGGCATTTT
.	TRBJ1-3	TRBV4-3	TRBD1	CASSQRTGWGNTIYF	TGCGCCAGCAGCCAAAGGACAGGGTGGGGAAACACCATATATTTT
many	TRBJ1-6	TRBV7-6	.	CASSSQGNSPLHF	TGTGCCAGCAGCTCCCAGGGGAATTCACCCCTCCACTTT
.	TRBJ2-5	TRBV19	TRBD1	CATQDRGHQETQYF	TGTGCCACCCAGGACAGGGGGCACCAAGAGACCCAGTACTTC
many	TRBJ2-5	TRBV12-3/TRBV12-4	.	CASRGSQETQYF	TGTGCCAGCAGAGGCAGTCAAGAGACCCAGTACTTC
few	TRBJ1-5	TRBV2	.	CASTLGVNQPQHF	TGTGCCAGCACCCTAGGGGTGAATCAGCCCCAGCATTTT
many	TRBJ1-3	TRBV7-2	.	CASSQREGNTIYF	TGTGCCAGCAGCCAGCGGGAGGGTAACACCATATATTTT
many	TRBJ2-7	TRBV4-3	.	CASSRWAGRRYEQYF	TGCGCCAGCAGCCGCTGGGCGGGACGGCGCTACGAGCAGTACTTC
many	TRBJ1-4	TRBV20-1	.	CSLGRDVNEKLFF	TGCAGTCTCGGAAGGGATGTTAATGAAAAACTGTTTTTT
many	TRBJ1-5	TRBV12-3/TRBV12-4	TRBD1	CASSGTGAEGNQPQHF	TGTGCCAGCAGTGGGACAGGGGCGGAGGGCAATCAGCCCCAGCATTTT
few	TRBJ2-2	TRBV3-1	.	CASSQDPRGAANTGELFF	TGTGCCAGCAGCCAAGACCCCAGGGGGGCAGCTAACACCGGGGAGCTGTTTTTT
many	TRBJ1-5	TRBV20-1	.	CSAPPPTENSNQPQHF	TGCAGTGCGCCCCCCCCCACGGAGAATAGCAATCAGCCCCAGCATTTT
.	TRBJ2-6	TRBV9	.	CASNPFGGAFSGANVLTF	TGTGCCAGCAACCCATTTGGGGGTGCGTTCTCTGGGGCCAACGTCCTGACTTTC
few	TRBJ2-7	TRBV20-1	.	CSAEAWRIYEQYF	TGCAGCGCCGAGGCCTGGAGGATTTACGAGCAGTACTTC
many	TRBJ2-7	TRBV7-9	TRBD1	CASSSHIDRATYEQYF	TGTGCCAGCAGCTCCCACATAGACAGGGCAACCTACGAGCAGTACTTC
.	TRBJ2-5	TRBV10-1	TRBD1	CASSRGTGGVETQYF	TGTGCCAGCAGCCGCGGGACAGGGGGCGTAGAGACCCAGTACTTC
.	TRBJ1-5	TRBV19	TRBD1	CASPRQGADQPQHF	TGTGCCAGCCCGCGACAGGGGGCCGATCAGCCCCAGCATTTT
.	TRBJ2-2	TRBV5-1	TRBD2	CASSLVPRERSGELFF	TGCGCCAGCAGCTTGGTCCCGCGGGAGCGGTCCGGGGAGCTGTTTTTT
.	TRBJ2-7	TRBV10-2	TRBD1	CASSASHRDRGHEQYF	TGCGCCAGCAGTGCCAGTCACCGGGACAGGGGCCACGAGCAGTACTTC
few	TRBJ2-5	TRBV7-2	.	CASSQETGTRVTQYF	TGCGCCAGCAGCCAAGAGACGGGTACAAGAGTAACCCAGTACTTC
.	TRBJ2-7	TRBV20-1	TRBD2	CSADSGTSDEQYF	TGCAGTGCGGACTCCGGGACTAGCGACGAGCAGTACTTC
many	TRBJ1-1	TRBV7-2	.	CASSLDAKNTEAFF	TGTGCCAGCAGCTTAGATGCGAAGAACACTGAAGCTTTCTTT
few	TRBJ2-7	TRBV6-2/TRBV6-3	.	CASSTYSVSLSYEQYF	TGTGCCAGCAGTACATATAGCGTCTCTCTCTCCTACGAGCAGTACTTC
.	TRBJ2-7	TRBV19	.	CASSIAGITDEQYF	TGTGCCAGTAGTATAGCTGGGATAACCGACGAGCAGTACTTC
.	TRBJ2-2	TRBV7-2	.	CASSLALGGGAGELFF	TGTGCCAGCAGCTTAGCGTTAGGGGGGGGCGCCGGGGAGCTGTTTTTT
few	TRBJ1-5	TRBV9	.	CAGSVGVGQPQHF	TGTGCCGGCAGCGTAGGAGTGGGTCAGCCCCAGCATTTT
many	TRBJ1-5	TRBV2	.	CASSGEADSNQPQHF	TGTGCCAGCAGTGGGGAGGCAGATTCCAATCAGCCCCAGCATTTT
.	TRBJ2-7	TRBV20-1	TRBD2	CSAGASGERYEQYF	TGCAGTGCTGGGGCTAGCGGGGAGCGCTACGAGCAGTACTTC
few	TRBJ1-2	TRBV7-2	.	CASSLINFPGRWGYTF	TGTGCCAGCAGCTTAATTAATTTTCCGGGACGGTGGGGCTACACCTTC
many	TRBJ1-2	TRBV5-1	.	CASSNDGTKNYGYTF	TGCGCCAGCAGCAACGACGGGACTAAAAACTATGGCTACACCTTC
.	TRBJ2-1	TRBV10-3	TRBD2	CAISHSSGNNEQFF	TGTGCCATCAGTCATTCTAGCGGGAACAATGAGCAGTTCTTC
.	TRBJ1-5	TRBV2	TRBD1	CASSEQTGTARNQPQHF	TGTGCCAGCAGTGAACAGACAGGGACGGCCCGCAATCAGCCCCAGCATTTT
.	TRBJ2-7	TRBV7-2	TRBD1	CASSLDRQGNNEQYF	TGTGCCAGCAGCTTAGACAGACAGGGCAACAACGAGCAGTACTTC
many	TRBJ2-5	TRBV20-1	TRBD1	CSARPRDRVQETQYF	TGCAGTGCTAGACCCCGGGACAGGGTCCAAGAGACCCAGTACTTC
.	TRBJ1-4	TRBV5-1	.	CASSQKTGGGTNEKLFF	TGCGCCAGCAGCCAAAAAACGGGGGGAGGAACTAATGAAAAACTGTTTTTT
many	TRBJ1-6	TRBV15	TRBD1	CATSSGGGDRGNSPLHF	TGTGCCACCAGCAGCGGCGGAGGGGACAGGGGGAATTCACCCCTCCACTTT
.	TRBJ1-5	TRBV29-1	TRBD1	CSVVDRGMPQHF	TGCAGCGTCGTGGACAGGGGGATGCCCCAGCATTTT
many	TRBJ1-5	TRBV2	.	CASSTGLNNQPQHF	TGTGCCAGCAGTACAGGGTTGAACAATCAGCCCCAGCATTTT
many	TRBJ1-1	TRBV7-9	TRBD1	CASSLVTGDAFF	TGTGCCAGCAGCTTAGTAACAGGGGACGCTTTCTTT
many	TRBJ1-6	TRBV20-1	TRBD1	CSAVPGQGYSPLHF	TGCAGCGCCGTCCCGGGACAGGGCTATTCACCCCTCCACTTT
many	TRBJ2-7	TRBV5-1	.	CASSFNSDAYEQYF	TGCGCCAGCAGCTTCAACAGTGATGCCTACGAGCAGTACTTC
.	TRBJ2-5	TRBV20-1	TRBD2	CSGGGQGTQYF	TGCAGTGGCGGGGGTCAAGGGACCCAGTACTTC
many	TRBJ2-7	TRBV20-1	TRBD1	CSASGRDRRHEQYF	TGCAGTGCTAGCGGCCGGGACAGGCGCCACGAGCAGTACTTC
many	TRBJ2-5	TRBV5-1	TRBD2	CASTSASGPKETQYF	TGCGCCAGCACCTCGGCTAGCGGACCGAAAGAGACCCAGTACTTC
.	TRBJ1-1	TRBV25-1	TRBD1	CASSDRQGPSTEAFF	TGTGCCAGCAGTGATAGACAGGGGCCGAGCACTGAAGCTTTCTTT
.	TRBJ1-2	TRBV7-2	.	CASSQFDTNYGYTF	TGTGCCAGCAGCCAATTCGACACGAACTATGGCTACACCTTC
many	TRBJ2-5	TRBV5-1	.	CASSLVARRGETQYF	TGCGCCAGCAGCTTGGTTGCCCGGCGAGGTGAGACCCAGTACTTC
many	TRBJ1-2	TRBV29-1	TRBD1	CSVDGTGYGYTF	TGCAGCGTTGACGGGACAGGGTATGGCTACACCTTC